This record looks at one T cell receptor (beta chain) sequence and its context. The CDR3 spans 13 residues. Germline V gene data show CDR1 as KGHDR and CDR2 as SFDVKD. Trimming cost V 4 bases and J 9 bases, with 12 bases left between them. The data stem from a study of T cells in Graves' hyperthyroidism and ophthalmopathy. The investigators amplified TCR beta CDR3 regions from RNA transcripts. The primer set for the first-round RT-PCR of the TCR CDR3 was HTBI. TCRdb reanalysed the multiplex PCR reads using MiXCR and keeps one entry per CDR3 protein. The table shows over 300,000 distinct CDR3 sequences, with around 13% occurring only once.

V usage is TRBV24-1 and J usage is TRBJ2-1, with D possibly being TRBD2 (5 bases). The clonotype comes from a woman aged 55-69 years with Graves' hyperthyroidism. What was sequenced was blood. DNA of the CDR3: TGTGCCACCAGTGACCCTAGCAGTCCTGAGCAGTTCTTC. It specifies CATSDPSSPEQFF.